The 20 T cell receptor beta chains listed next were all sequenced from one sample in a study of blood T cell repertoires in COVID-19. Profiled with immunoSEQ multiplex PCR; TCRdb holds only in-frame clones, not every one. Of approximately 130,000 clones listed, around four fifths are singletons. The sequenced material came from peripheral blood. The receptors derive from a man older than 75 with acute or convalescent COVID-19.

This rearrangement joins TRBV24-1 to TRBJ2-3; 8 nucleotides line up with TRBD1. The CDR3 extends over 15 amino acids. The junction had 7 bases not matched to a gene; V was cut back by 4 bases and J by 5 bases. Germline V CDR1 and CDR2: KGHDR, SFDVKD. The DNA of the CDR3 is TGTGCCACCAGTGACCCAGGGGGCGTGGGAGATACGCAGTATTTT. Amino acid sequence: CATSDPGGVGDTQYF.

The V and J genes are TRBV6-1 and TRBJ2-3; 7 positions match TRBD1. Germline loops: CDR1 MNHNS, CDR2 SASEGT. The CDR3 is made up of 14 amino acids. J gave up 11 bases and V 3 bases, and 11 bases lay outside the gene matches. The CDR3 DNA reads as TGTGCCAGCAGTGACGGACCCCGGGACAGTAAGCAGTATTTT. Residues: CASSDGPRDSKQYF.

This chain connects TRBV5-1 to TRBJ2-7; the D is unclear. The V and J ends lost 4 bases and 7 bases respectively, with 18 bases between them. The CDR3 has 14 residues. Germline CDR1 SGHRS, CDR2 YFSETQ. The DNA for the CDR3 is TGCGCCAGCAGCCCCGGCGGAACCGCCGCGGAGCAGTACTTC. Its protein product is CASSPGGTAAEQYF.

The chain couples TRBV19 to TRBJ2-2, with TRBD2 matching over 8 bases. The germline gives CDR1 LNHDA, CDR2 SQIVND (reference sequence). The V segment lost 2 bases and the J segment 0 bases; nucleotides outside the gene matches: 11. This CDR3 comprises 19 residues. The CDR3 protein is CASSITPFGLAANTGELFF. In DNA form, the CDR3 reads TGTGCCAGTAGTATAACGCCTTTCGGACTAGCCGCGAACACCGGGGAGCTGTTTTTT.

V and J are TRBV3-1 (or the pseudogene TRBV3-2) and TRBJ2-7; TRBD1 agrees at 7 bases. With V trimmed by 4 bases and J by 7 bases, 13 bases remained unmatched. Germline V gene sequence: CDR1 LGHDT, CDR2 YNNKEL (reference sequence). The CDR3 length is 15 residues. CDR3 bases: TGTGCCAGCAGCCCCTGGACAGGTTCCTCGAGGGAGCAGTACTTC. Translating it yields CASSPWTGSSREQYF.

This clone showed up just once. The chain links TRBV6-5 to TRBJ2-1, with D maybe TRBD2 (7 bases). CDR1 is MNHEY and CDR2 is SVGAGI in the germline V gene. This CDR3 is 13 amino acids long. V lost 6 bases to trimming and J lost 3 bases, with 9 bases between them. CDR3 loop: CASRGGGYNEQFF. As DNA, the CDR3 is TGTGCCAGCAGAGGGGGGGGCTACAATGAGCAGTTCTTC.

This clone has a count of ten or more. CDR3 coding DNA: TGTGCCAGCAGCCAAGTTCTCGGACACCATATTGGCTACACCTTC. Residues: CASSQVLGHHIGYTF. The chain couples TRBV3-1 (or the pseudogene TRBV3-2) to TRBJ1-2; weak D call: TRBD1 (5 bases). The CDR3 has 15 residues. The ends were cut back, 1 base at V and 7 bases at J, with 16 bases in the middle. Germline V gene data show CDR1 as LGHDT and CDR2 as YNNKEL (reference sequence).

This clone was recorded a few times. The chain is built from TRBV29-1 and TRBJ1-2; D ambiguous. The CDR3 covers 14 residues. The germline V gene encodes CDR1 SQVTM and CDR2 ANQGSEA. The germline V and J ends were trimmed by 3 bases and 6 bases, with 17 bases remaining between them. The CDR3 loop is CSVETWTGINGYTF. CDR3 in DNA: TGCAGCGTTGAGACCTGGACGGGGATTAATGGCTACACCTTC. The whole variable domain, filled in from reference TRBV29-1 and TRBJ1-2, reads SAVISQKPSRDICQRGTSLTIQCQVDSQVTMMFWYRQQPGQSLTLIATANQGSEATYESGFVIDKFPISRPNLTFSTLTVSNMSPEDSSIYLCSVETWTGINGYTFGSGTRLTVV.

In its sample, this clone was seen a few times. The CDR3 spells CASSFRGRGADTGELFF. CDR3 in DNA: TGTGCCAGCAGCTTTAGAGGCCGGGGGGCGGACACCGGGGAGCTGTTTTTT. The V gene is TRBV7-9, the J gene TRBJ2-2; possible D gene TRBD2, 7 bases. Trimming stripped 3 bases from V and 3 bases from J, with 17 bases between. Germline V gene sequence: CDR1 SEHNR, CDR2 FQNEAQ (reference sequence). The length of the CDR3 is 17 residues.

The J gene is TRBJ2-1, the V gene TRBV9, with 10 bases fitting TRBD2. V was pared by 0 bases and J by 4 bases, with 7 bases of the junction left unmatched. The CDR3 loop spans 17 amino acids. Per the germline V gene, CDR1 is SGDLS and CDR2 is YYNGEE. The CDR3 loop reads CASSVDLASGGYNEQFF. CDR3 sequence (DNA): TGTGCCAGCAGCGTAGATCTCGCTAGCGGGGGTTACAATGAGCAGTTCTTC.

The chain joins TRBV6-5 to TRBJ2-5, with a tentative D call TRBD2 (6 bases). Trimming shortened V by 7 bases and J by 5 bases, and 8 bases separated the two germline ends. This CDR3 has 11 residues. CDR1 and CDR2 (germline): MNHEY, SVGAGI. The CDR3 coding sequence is TGTGCCAGCACAGGGAGGGAGACCCAGTACTTC. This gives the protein CASTGRETQYF.

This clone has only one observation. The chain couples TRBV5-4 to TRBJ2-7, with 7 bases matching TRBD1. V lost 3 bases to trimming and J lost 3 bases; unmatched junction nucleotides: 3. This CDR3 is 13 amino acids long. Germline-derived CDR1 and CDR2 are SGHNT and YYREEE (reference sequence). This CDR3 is CASSSGGYYEQYF. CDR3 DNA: TGTGCCAGCAGCTCAGGGGGATACTACGAGCAGTACTTC. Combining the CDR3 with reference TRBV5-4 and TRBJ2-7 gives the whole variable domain ETGVTQSPTHLIKTRGQQVTLRCSSQSGHNTVSWYQQALGQGPQFIFQYYREEENGRGNFPPRFSGLQFPNYSSELNVNALELDDSALYLCASSSGGYYEQYFGPGTRLTVT.

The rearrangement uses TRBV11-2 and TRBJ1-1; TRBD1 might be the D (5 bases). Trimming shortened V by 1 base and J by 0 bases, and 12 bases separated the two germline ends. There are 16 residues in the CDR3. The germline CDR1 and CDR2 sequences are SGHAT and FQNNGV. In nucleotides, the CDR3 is TGTGCCAGCAGCTTAGTGGGGGGGAACATGAACACTGAAGCTTTCTTT. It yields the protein CASSLVGGNMNTEAFF.

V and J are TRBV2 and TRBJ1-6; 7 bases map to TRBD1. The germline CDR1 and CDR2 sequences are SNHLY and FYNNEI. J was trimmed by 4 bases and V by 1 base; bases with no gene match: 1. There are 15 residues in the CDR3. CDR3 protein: CASSEGDRYNSPLHF. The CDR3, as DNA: TGTGCCAGCAGTGAAGGGGACAGATATAATTCACCCCTCCACTTT.

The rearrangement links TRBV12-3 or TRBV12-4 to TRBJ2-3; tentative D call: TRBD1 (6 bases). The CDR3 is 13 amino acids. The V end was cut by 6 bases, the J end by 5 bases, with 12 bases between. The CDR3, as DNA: TGTGCCAGCAGACAGGAACAGGGAGATACGCAGTATTTT. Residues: CASRQEQGDTQYF.

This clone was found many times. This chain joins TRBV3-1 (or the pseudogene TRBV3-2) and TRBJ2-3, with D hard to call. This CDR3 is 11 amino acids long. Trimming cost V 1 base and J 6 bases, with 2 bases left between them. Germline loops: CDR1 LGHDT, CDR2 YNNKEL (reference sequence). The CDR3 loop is CASSQADTQYF. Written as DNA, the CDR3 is TGTGCCAGCAGCCAAGCGGATACGCAGTATTTT.

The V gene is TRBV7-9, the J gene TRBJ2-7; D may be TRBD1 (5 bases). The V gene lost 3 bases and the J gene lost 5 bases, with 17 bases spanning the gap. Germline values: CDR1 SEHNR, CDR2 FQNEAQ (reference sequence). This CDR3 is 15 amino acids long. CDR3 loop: CASSLSRGARDEQYF. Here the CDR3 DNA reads TGTGCCAGCAGCTTGAGTAGGGGCGCAAGGGACGAGCAGTACTTC.

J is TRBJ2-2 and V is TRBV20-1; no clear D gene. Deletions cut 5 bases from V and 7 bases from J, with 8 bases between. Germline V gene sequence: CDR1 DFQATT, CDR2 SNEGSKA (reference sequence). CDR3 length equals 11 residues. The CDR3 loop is CSAGFGGELFF. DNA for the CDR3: TGCAGTGCTGGCTTTGGCGGGGAGCTGTTTTTT.

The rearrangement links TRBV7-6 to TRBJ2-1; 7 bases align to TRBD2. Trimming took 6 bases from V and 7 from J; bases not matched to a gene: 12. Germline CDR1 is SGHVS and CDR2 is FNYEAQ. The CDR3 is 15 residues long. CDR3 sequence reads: CASSSGGSLGNEQFF. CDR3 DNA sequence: TGTGCCAGCAGTTCCGGGGGGTCGCTTGGGAATGAGCAGTTCTTC.

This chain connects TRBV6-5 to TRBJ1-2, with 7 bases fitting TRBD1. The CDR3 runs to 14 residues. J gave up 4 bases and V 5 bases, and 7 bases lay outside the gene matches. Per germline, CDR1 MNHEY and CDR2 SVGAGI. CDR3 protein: CASSTRQGSYGYTF. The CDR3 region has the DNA TGTGCCAGCAGTACGCGACAGGGATCCTATGGCTACACCTTC.